This paragraph covers one TCR beta chain sequence. The CDR3 totals 15 residues. Germline V gene lookup returns CDR1 ENHRY and CDR2 SYGVKD. V was shortened by 7 bases and J by 13 bases, with 28 bases between the two germline ends. These data originate in a study of blood T cell repertoires in COVID-19. Profiling relied on immunoSEQ multiplex PCR, and the TCRdb table lists in-frame clones only, not all of them. The sample has around 230,000 clones; about 87% are singletons. This chain connects TRBV10-3 to TRBJ1-1; possibly TRBD1 for D (6 bases). This sequence was found in a woman younger than 45 who had recovered from COVID-19. The sample was PBMCs or T cells enriched from blood (not recorded which). CDR3 sequence reads: CAITNSDSGEFPDFF. The CDR3 DNA is TGTGCCATCACCAACTCGGACAGTGGAGAATTCCCCGATTTCTTT.